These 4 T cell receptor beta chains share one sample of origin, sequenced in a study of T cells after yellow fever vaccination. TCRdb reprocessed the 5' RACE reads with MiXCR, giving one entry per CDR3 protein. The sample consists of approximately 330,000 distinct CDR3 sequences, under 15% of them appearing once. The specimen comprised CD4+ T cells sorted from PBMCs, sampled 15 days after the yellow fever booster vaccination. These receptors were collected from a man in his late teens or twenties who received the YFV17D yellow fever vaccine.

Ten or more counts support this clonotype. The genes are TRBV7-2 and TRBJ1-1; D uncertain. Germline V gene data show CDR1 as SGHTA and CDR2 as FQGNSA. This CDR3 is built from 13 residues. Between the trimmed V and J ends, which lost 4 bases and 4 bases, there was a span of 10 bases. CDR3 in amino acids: CASSSGMITEAFF. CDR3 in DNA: TGTGCCAGCAGCTCCGGGATGATCACTGAAGCTTTCTTT.

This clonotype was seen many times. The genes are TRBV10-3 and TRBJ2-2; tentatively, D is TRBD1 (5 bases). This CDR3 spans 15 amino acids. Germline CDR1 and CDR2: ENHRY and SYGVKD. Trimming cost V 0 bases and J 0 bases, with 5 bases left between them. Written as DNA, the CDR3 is TGTGCCATCAGTGAGTCGGGGCCGAACACCGGGGAGCTGTTTTTT. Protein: CAISESGPNTGELFF.

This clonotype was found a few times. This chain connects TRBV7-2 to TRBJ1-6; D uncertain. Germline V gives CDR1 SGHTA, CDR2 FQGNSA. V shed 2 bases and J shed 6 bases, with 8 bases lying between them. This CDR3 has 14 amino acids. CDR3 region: CASSLRTVNSPLHF. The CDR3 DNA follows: TGTGCCAGCAGCTTACGGACGGTTAATTCACCCCTCCACTTT. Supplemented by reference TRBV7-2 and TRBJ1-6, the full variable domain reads GAGVSQSPSNKVTEKGKDVELRCDPISGHTALYWYRQSLGQGLEFLIYFQGNSAPDKSGLPSDRFSAERTGGSVSTLTIQRTQQEDSAVYLCASSLRTVNSPLHFGNGTRLTVT.

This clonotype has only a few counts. Here the CDR3 reads CASSLAQTGDTGELFF. In DNA form, the CDR3 reads TGCGCCAGCAGCTTGGCCCAGACAGGGGACACCGGGGAGCTGTTTTTT. The chain couples TRBV5-1 to TRBJ2-2; 8 nucleotides align to TRBD1. Germline V gives CDR1 SGHRS, CDR2 YFSETQ. Trimming removed 0 bases from V and 3 bases from J; junction bases left unmatched: 4. The CDR3 loop spans 16 amino acids.